The following is a T cell receptor beta chain sequence with its context. Its antigen remains unidentified. This specimen belongs to a study of cytomegalovirus exposure and HLA in healthy donors. PCR involved 60 Vbeta and 13 Jbeta primers. Profiling relied on immunoSEQ multiplex PCR, and the TCRdb table lists in-frame clones only, not all of them. This sample has about 110,000 clones; just over 70% occur once, and the top ten carry 0.79%. V was shortened by 4 bases and J by 11 bases, with 23 bases between the two germline ends. The germline CDR1 and CDR2 sequences are GTSNPN and SVGIG (reference sequence). The CDR3 extends over 15 amino acids. Notes on the study in general: Under in vitro conditions, three CMV-associated chains were confirmed as specific for CMV antigens.

The chain couples TRBV30 to TRBJ1-4; D not resolved. The sequence derives from a boy aged 5-17 years in good health and CMV-seronegative. Sequencing was carried out using PBMCs. The CDR3: CAWTPKAPRVVKLFF. The CDR3 DNA follows: TGTGCCTGGACACCAAAGGCGCCGAGGGTGGTCAAACTGTTTTTT.